These 2 T cell receptor beta chains were all obtained from the same sample, sequenced in a study of blood T cell repertoires in COVID-19. Only in-frame clones appear in the TCRdb table, and some are missing; sequencing was by immunoSEQ multiplex PCR. The profile shows approximately 100,000 clones, 88% of them singletons. The source material was peripheral blood. These receptor sequences come from a woman aged 60-75 years with acute or convalescent COVID-19.

V gene TRBV12-3 or TRBV12-4 combines with J gene TRBJ1-6; D gene uncertain. V was cut by 6 bases and J by 7 bases, with 7 bases left in between. CDR3 length: 12 residues. As DNA, the CDR3 is TGTGCCAGCAGGGGCATAAATTCACCCCTCCACTTT. The encoded protein is CASRGINSPLHF.

This clone appeared a few times. The gene calls are TRBV4-2 and TRBJ2-1; D remains unclear. The CDR3 has 14 amino acids. Deletions cut 0 bases from V and 4 bases from J, with 7 bases between. Per the germline V gene, CDR1 is LGHNA and CDR2 is YNFKEQ. This CDR3 reads CASSQDTAYNEQFF. In DNA, the CDR3 is TGTGCCAGCAGCCAAGATACAGCTTACAATGAGCAGTTCTTC.